This entry concerns a single TCR beta chain. Its antigen is undetermined. The data were taken from a study of T-cell memory formation after mild COVID-19. Trimming at V came to 4 bases and at J to 3 bases, leaving 6 bases not matched to a gene. Germline lookup yields CDR1 SEHNR and CDR2 FQNEAQ (reference sequence). CDR3 length equals 14 residues. Findings of the study overall: CD4+ contracting clones lay mainly in CM and EM, CD8+ ones in EMRA.

From the 5' RACE reads, TCRdb called clonotypes with MiXCR, one entry per CDR3 protein. The sample includes under 650,000 distinct CDR3 sequences, about a sixth of them seen just once. The source of this sequence is an adult woman who had mild COVID-19 (a few samples of this study predate the infection). Cell type and time point are not known. V and J are TRBV7-9 and TRBJ2-7, with TRBD1 matching over 7 bases. Sequenced material: PBMCs or a T cell subset sorted from them (not recorded which). The CDR3 DNA sequence: TGTGCCAGCAGCTCACAGGGACAGTACTACGAGCAGTACTTC. Its protein product is CASSSQGQYYEQYF.